This paragraph covers one TCR beta chain sequence. The antigen remains unidentified. The sample belongs to a study of OX40 agonist ivuxolimab in advanced cancers. Study-wide background: With a range of roughly 20 to 85, age averaged 60 years, and approximately 83% were male.

Data came from immunoSEQ multiplex PCR; TCRdb stores just in-frame clones and leaves some out. The table includes about 15,000 clones, 80% to 90% detected once. Overall study findings and caveats: Near-lowest levels of clonal expansion characterized partial responders at 0.1-3.0 mg/kg. In CD8+ T cells, expanded clones were on average more numerous than in CD4+.

The CDR3 has 14 residues. The germline gives CDR1 SGHAT, CDR2 FQNNGV. V was shortened by 0 bases and J by 4 bases, with 8 bases between the two germline ends. The V call is TRBV11-2, the J call TRBJ2-3, with D perhaps TRBD2 (5 bases). This receptor was identified in an adult with an advanced solid tumor such as melanoma, head and neck, liver or kidney cancer. This sample comprised CD4+ or CD8+ T cells sorted from blood, obtained in a trial of the OX40 agonist ivuxolimab. The CDR3 reads CASSLDLASDTQYF. As DNA, the CDR3 is TGTGCCAGCAGCTTAGACCTAGCATCAGATACGCAGTATTTT.